These T cell receptor beta chains were read from a single sample in a study of cytomegalovirus exposure and HLA in healthy donors. The assay was immunoSEQ multiplex PCR, and TCRdb's table has in-frame clones only and misses some. This sample has over 150,000 clones, with just under 75% found just once. The sample consisted of PBMCs. The receptors derive from a woman in her 30s in good health and CMV-seropositive. Each CDR3 is given with its conserved first and last residue. A D gene is named only where the DNA matches it firmly. Some rows mark clone size as missing; the rest say once, few, many or name a class of expanded clone.

j_gene,abundance,v_gene,d_gene,len,CDR3aa,CDR3nt
TRBJ2-1,NA,TRBV29-1,TRBD2,14,CSVVGLAGRDEQFF,TGCAGCGTTGTGGGCCTAGCGGGGCGGGATGAGCAGTTCTTC
TRBJ2-2,NA,TRBV6-6,TRBD2,13,CASSRLAGGELFF,TGTGCCAGCAGTAGACTAGCGGGTGGGGAGCTGTTTTTT
TRBJ2-7,NA,TRBV6-5,NA,15,CASSYAHGISYEQYF,TGTGCCAGCAGTTACGCGCACGGTATCTCCTACGAGCAGTACTTC
TRBJ2-2,NA,TRBV10-1,NA,13,CASSAPGTGELFF,TGCGCCAGCAGTGCCCCAGGGACCGGGGAGCTGTTTTTT
TRBJ1-2,NA,TRBV5-1,NA,14,CASINVQGVGGYTF,TGCGCCAGCATAAACGTACAGGGAGTTGGCGGCTACACCTTC
TRBJ2-5,NA,TRBV11-2,NA,14,CASSPLRGQETQYF,TGTGCCAGCAGCCCACTACGGGGCCAAGAGACCCAGTACTTC
TRBJ2-1,NA,TRBV28,TRBD2,17,CASTIRTSGSKYNEQFF,TGTGCCAGCACCATTCGGACTAGCGGGAGTAAGTACAATGAGCAGTTCTTC
TRBJ2-7,NA,TRBV21-1,NA,16,CASSKKGLAGKYEQYF,TGTGCCAGCAGCAAAAAGGGGCTAGCGGGGAAATACGAGCAGTACTTC
TRBJ2-7,NA,TRBV27,NA,13,CASSFSSTYEQYF,TGTGCCAGCAGTTTTAGTTCGACCTACGAGCAGTACTTC
TRBJ2-3,NA,TRBV28,NA,13,CASTPRRKDTQYF,TGTGCCAGCACCCCTCGGCGGAAAGATACGCAGTATTTT
TRBJ2-2,NA,TRBV7-9,TRBD2,17,CASSLGLVGGRSGELFF,TGTGCCAGCAGCTTAGGATTGGTAGGCGGGAGATCCGGGGAGCTGTTTTTT
TRBJ1-2,NA,TRBV28,TRBD1,14,CASSLTGGLYGYTF,TGTGCCAGCAGTCTGACAGGGGGCCTCTATGGCTACACCTTC
TRBJ2-7,NA,TRBV19,TRBD2,15,CASSIGLAGGNEQYF,TGTGCCAGTAGTATCGGACTAGCGGGAGGGAACGAGCAGTACTTC
TRBJ2-1,few,TRBV10-3,TRBD1,15,CAISGPGQGRNEQFF,TGTGCCATCAGCGGACCGGGACAGGGTAGGAATGAGCAGTTCTTC
TRBJ1-5,few,TRBV6-1,NA,15,CASESYPNSNQPQHF,TGTGCCAGCGAGTCGTACCCCAATAGCAATCAGCCCCAGCATTTT
TRBJ1-2,NA,TRBV28,NA,15,CASSLRDTPYYGYTF,TGTGCCAGCAGCCTCCGGGACACCCCCTACTATGGCTACACCTTC
TRBJ2-5,NA,TRBV5-4,TRBD2,15,CATRRVAGAEETQYF,TGTGCCACCCGGAGGGTAGCGGGAGCGGAGGAGACCCAGTACTTC
TRBJ2-3,NA,TRBV7-2,TRBD2,16,CASSSGLAGPTDTQYF,TGTGCCAGCAGCTCTGGACTAGCGGGACCCACAGATACGCAGTATTTT
TRBJ2-3,NA,TRBV28,TRBD2,15,CASSSTSGFTDTQYF,TGTGCCAGCAGTTCGACTAGCGGGTTCACAGATACGCAGTATTTT
TRBJ1-2,NA,TRBV7-9,NA,12,CASSLDSYGYTF,TGTGCCAGCAGCTTAGACAGTTATGGCTACACCTTC
TRBJ2-2,NA,TRBV25-1,TRBD1,15,CASSPGQGDTGELFF,TGTGCCAGCAGTCCCGGACAGGGGGACACCGGGGAGCTGTTTTTT
TRBJ2-1,NA,TRBV27,TRBD2,15,CASSHEREPYNEQFF,TGTGCCAGCAGCCACGAGCGGGAACCCTACAATGAGCAGTTCTTC
TRBJ2-2,NA,TRBV7-9,NA,15,CASSLGQVGAGELFF,TGTGCCAGCAGCTTAGGACAGGTAGGGGCCGGGGAGCTGTTTTTT
TRBJ2-1,NA,TRBV7-9,TRBD2,14,CASRSGTSNNEQFF,TGTGCCAGCAGATCCGGGACTAGCAACAATGAGCAGTTCTTC
TRBJ2-7,NA,TRBV4-1,NA,15,CASSQPTVSSYEQYF,TGCGCCAGCAGCCAGCCAACAGTGAGCTCCTACGAGCAGTACTTC
TRBJ2-3,NA,TRBV5-1,TRBD2,14,CAGKTSAGTDTQYF,TGCGCCGGCAAGACTAGCGCCGGCACAGATACGCAGTATTTT
TRBJ1-1,NA,TRBV27,NA,13,CASSFKGLEEAFF,TGTGCCAGCAGTTTTAAGGGGTTGGAGGAAGCTTTCTTT
TRBJ2-7,NA,TRBV5-1,TRBD1,16,CASSLGPNRGPYEQYF,TGCGCCAGCAGCTTGGGCCCGAACAGGGGTCCCTACGAGCAGTACTTC
TRBJ1-2,NA,TRBV5-1,NA,15,CASSPGGGGMWGYTF,TGCGCCAGCAGCCCCGGGGGCGGGGGCATGTGGGGCTACACCTTC
TRBJ2-1,NA,TRBV6-1,TRBD2,15,CASSSRLAGDSEQFF,TGTGCCAGCAGTTCTCGACTAGCGGGAGATTCTGAGCAGTTCTTC
TRBJ2-7,NA,TRBV6-5,NA,16,CASSYSGGLWVYEQYF,TGTGCCAGCAGTTACTCGGGGGGGCTCTGGGTATACGAGCAGTACTTC
TRBJ1-4,few,TRBV6-1,TRBD1,18,CASSEKGQGEVPNEKLFF,TGTGCCAGCAGTGAAAAAGGACAGGGGGAAGTACCTAATGAAAAACTGTTTTTT
TRBJ2-1,NA,TRBV5-1,NA,12,CASSLLSREQFF,TGCGCCAGCAGCTTACTTAGTCGTGAGCAGTTCTTC
TRBJ2-3,NA,TRBV27,TRBD2,17,CASSSIDSGSGTDTQYF,TGTGCCAGCAGTTCCATCGATAGCGGGAGTGGGACAGATACGCAGTATTTT
TRBJ2-3,NA,TRBV28,TRBD2,16,CASSFRVAGDGDTQYF,TGTGCCAGCAGTTTTAGAGTAGCGGGAGACGGAGATACGCAGTATTTT
TRBJ1-2,NA,TRBV5-1,NA,12,CASSLGSGLGTF,TGCGCCAGCAGCTTAGGATCAGGGCTTGGCACCTTC
TRBJ1-5,few,TRBV6-5,NA,12,CASSSPPGPQHF,TGTGCCAGCAGTTCACCCCCAGGGCCCCAGCATTTT
TRBJ1-5,few,TRBV4-1,NA,15,CASSQMTGPRQPQHF,TGCGCCAGCAGCCAAATGACAGGCCCCAGGCAGCCCCAGCATTTT
TRBJ1-1,NA,TRBV7-9,NA,15,CASSRPGRPNTEAFF,TGTGCCAGCAGCCGGCCCGGGAGGCCGAACACTGAAGCTTTCTTT
TRBJ2-2,NA,TRBV9,TRBD1,16,CASSRRGRGGTGELFF,TGTGCCAGCAGCCGCAGGGGGCGCGGAGGCACCGGGGAGCTGTTTTTT
TRBJ1-5,NA,TRBV5-5,NA,15,CASSLGRTAYQPQHF,TGTGCCAGCAGCTTGGGGCGGACAGCTTATCAGCCCCAGCATTTT
TRBJ1-2,NA,TRBV5-4,NA,12,CASSLHSVGYTF,TGTGCCAGCAGCCTGCACTCGGTTGGCTACACCTTC
TRBJ1-2,few,TRBV6-6,NA,14,CASSRAGNNYGYTF,TGTGCCAGCAGTAGGGCGGGGAATAACTATGGCTACACCTTC
TRBJ1-2,few,TRBV6-1,NA,14,CASSEGIGDYGYTF,TGTGCCAGCAGTGAAGGGATAGGGGACTATGGCTACACCTTC
TRBJ2-7,NA,TRBV7-7,TRBD1,14,CASSPDRGAYEQYF,TGTGCTAGCAGCCCCGACAGGGGGGCCTACGAGCAGTACTTC
TRBJ1-5,NA,TRBV27,NA,14,CASGRTGSNQPQHF,TGTGCCAGCGGCCGTACAGGGAGCAATCAGCCCCAGCATTTT
TRBJ2-1,NA,TRBV5-6,NA,13,CASSFAGDNEQFF,TGTGCCAGCAGCTTCGCAGGGGACAATGAGCAGTTCTTC
TRBJ1-2,once,TRBV27,TRBD1,17,CASSSGGQGARDYGYTF,TGTGCCAGCAGTTCCGGTGGACAGGGGGCACGGGACTATGGCTACACCTTC
TRBJ2-5,few,TRBV6-1,TRBD1,13,CASSQQGLETQYF,TGTGCCAGCAGCCAACAGGGGTTAGAGACCCAGTACTTC